This record concerns one T cell receptor beta chain sequence. Its antigen is unknown. The table came from immunoSEQ multiplex PCR; TCRdb's copy has only in-frame clones and leaves some out. The repertoire includes some 10,000 clones, 70% to 90% of them detected once, and over 25% sits in the top ten. This entry is derived from a study of STAT3 mutations in large granular lymphocyte leukemia. V lost 4 bases and J 2 bases, leaving 9 bases between the germline ends. Germline CDR1 reads SGHRS; CDR2 reads YFSETQ. The CDR3 sequence is 14 residues long. Overall study results and limits: Every T-cell large granular lymphocyte leukemia patient had at least one immunodominant TCR beta clonotype.

Sequencing used peripheral blood mononuclear cells. J is TRBJ2-2 and V is TRBV5-1; D is possibly TRBD1 (6 bases). This clonotype was sampled from a man in his 60s with T-cell large granular lymphocyte leukemia. Some clones in this sample may be carry-over from other donors' samples. The CDR3 spells CASSPTGNTGELFF. In nucleotides, the CDR3 is TGCGCCAGCAGCCCGACAGGTAACACCGGGGAGCTGTTTTTT.